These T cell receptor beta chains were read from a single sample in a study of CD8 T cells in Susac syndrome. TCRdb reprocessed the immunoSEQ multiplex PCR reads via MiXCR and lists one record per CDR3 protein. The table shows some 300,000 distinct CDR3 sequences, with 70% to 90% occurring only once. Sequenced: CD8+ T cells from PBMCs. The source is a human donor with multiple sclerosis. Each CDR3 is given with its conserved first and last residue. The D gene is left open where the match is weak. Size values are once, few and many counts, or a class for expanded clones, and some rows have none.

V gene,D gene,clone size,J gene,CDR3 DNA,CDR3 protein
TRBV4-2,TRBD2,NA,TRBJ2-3,TGTGCCAGCAGCCAAGATCGGACTAGCGGTTACACAGATACGCAGTATTTT,CASSQDRTSGYTDTQYF
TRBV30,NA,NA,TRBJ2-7,TGTGCCTGGAGTGGGATTTCCTACGAGCAGTACTTC,CAWSGISYEQYF
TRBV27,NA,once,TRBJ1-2,TGTGCCAGCAGTTTAAAGGGCATATATGGCTACACCTTC,CASSLKGIYGYTF
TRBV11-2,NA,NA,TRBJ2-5,TGTGCCAGCAGCCGCGGACCGGCTCAGCGGGAGACCCAGTACTTC,CASSRGPAQRETQYF
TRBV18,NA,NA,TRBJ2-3,TGTGCCAGCTCACCACCCCCGAGGGGTGCTGGCACAGATACGCAGTATTTT,CASSPPPRGAGTDTQYF
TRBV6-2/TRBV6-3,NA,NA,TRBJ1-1,TGTGCCAGCAGTTACGTCTCGGGTACTGAAGCTTTCTTT,CASSYVSGTEAFF
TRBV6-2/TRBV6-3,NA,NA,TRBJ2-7,TGTGCCAGCAGTGCCCCGGAGACAGGCAACTACGAGCAGTACTTC,CASSAPETGNYEQYF
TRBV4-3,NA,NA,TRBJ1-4,TGCGCCAGCAGCCAAGATAGGGCAGTAGCAACTAATGAAAAACTGTTTTTT,CASSQDRAVATNEKLFF
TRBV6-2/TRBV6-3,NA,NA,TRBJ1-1,TGTGCCAGCAGTCCCCTGGGCAGAGACACTGAAGCTTTCTTT,CASSPLGRDTEAFF
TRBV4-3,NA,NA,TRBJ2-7,TGCGCCAGCAGCCAGGCTAGGAGCTACGAGCAGTACTTC,CASSQARSYEQYF
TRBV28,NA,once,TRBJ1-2,TGTGCCAGCAGTCTTTATATGACAGCGAGTAACTATGGCTACACCTTC,CASSLYMTASNYGYTF
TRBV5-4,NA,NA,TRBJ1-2,TGTGCCAGCAGCCCGGCTCTTGGACGTTCCCTGGATGGCTACACCTTC,CASSPALGRSLDGYTF
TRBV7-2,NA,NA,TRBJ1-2,TGTGCCAGCAGCTTAGGGGCAGACTACTATGGCTACACCTTC,CASSLGADYYGYTF
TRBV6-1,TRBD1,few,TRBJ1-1,TGTGCCAGCAGTATCAAACAGGGGGCCCAAAGGGCTTTCTTT,CASSIKQGAQRAFF
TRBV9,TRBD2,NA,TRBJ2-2,TGTGCCAGCAGCGTAGTAGCGGGAGGGTACCCCGGGGAGCTGTTTTTT,CASSVVAGGYPGELFF
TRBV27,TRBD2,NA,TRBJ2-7,TGTGCCAGCAGGGCGGGAGGGCCGGAGGAGCAGTACTTC,CASRAGGPEEQYF
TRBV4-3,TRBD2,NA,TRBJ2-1,TGCGCCAGCAGCCACCCTAGCGGGAGGGCCTTAACAGACAATGAGCAGTTCTTC,CASSHPSGRALTDNEQFF
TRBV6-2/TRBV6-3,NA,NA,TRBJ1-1,TGTGCCAGCAGTTACTGGGAGGACACTGAAGCTTTCTTT,CASSYWEDTEAFF
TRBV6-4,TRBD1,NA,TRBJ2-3,TGTGCCAGCAGTGACTCTCAGGGGGCAGTCACAGATACGCAGTATTTT,CASSDSQGAVTDTQYF
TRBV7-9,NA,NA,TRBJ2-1,TGTGCCAGCAGCCCCGGCGCAGGGGCGGGGGATAGCTCCTACAATGAGCAGTTCTTC,CASSPGAGAGDSSYNEQFF
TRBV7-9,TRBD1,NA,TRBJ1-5,TGTGCCAGCAGCTCTGACAGGGAGTCAGGTCAGCCCCAGCATTTT,CASSSDRESGQPQHF
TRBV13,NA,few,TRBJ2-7,TGTGCCAGCAGCCCGGGACGTTCTAACGAGCAGTACTTC,CASSPGRSNEQYF
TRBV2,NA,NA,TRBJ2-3,TGTGCCAGCAGTCCCGGGGCCGATACATGGGCAGATACGCAGTATTTT,CASSPGADTWADTQYF
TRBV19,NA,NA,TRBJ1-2,TGTGCCAGTAGTATTACGACAGCCCTCTTTAACTATGGCTACACCTTC,CASSITTALFNYGYTF
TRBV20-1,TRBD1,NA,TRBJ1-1,TGCAGTGCCAGGGCCGGGGACAGGGGTTCGGGCACTGAAGCTTTCTTT,CSARAGDRGSGTEAFF
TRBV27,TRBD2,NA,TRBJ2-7,TGTGCCAGCAGTCCCGGGACTAGCGGGAGTAACGAGCAGTACTTC,CASSPGTSGSNEQYF
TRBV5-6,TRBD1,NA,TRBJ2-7,TGTGCCAGCAGCCCACAGGGGAACGAGCAGTACTTC,CASSPQGNEQYF
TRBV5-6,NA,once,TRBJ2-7,TGTGCCAGCAGCTTGGGACAGGCTACCTACGAGCAGTACTTC,CASSLGQATYEQYF
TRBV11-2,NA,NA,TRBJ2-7,TGTGCCAGCAGCCCCACCCCCAGCCTCTACGAGCAGTACTTC,CASSPTPSLYEQYF
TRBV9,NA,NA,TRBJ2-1,TGTGCCAGCAGCGTAGAAGGGGGGTCTACCAATGAGCAGTTCTTC,CASSVEGGSTNEQFF
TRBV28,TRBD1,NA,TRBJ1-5,TGTGCCAGCTGCCGTGACAGGGTACAGAGGCAGCCCCAGCATTTT,CASCRDRVQRQPQHF
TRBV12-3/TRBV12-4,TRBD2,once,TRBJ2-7,TGTGCCAGCACTAGCGGGAGCTACGAGCAGTACTTC,CASTSGSYEQYF
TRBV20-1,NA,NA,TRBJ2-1,TGCAGTGCTAGAGTGCGATCAGGCTCCTACAATGAGCAGTTCTTC,CSARVRSGSYNEQFF
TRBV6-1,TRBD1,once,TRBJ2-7,TGTGCCAGCAGAGAAGAACCGGGACAGGGTTGGCACGAGCAGTACTTC,CASREEPGQGWHEQYF
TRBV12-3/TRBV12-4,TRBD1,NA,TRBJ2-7,TGTGCCAGCAGTTTAGGGCAGGGGGTCCACTACGAGCAGTACTTC,CASSLGQGVHYEQYF
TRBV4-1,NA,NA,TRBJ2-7,TGCGCCAGCAGCCAAGAAGGGTTGGCCTACGAGCAGTACTTC,CASSQEGLAYEQYF
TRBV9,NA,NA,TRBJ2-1,TGTGCCAGCAGCGTAGTTCCCGGCTACAATGAGCAGTTCTTC,CASSVVPGYNEQFF
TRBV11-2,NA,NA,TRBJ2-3,TGTGCCAGCACAGGGGTCTCAGATACGCAGTATTTT,CASTGVSDTQYF
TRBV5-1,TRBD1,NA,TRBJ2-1,TGCGCCAGCACACCGGGACAGGGGGTACCTGACTCCTACAATGAGCAGTTCTTC,CASTPGQGVPDSYNEQFF
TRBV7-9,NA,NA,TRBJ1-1,TGTGCCAGCAGCCGACCACCAGAAGCTTTCTTT,CASSRPPEAFF
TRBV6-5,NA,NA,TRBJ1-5,TGTGCCAGCAGTTACCCCGAAGGTATGGCCAGCCAGCATTTT,CASSYPEGMASQHF
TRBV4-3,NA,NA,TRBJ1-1,TGCGCCAGCAGCCAAGATTGGGGTGGGGACCCTGAAGCTTTCTTT,CASSQDWGGDPEAFF
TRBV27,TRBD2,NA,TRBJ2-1,TGTGCCAGCACATTGGGGACTAGCGGGATCTACAATGAGCAGTTCTTC,CASTLGTSGIYNEQFF
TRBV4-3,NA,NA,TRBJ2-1,TGCGCCAGCAGCCAAGATCCCGGGAGTCCCAATGAGCAGTTCTTC,CASSQDPGSPNEQFF
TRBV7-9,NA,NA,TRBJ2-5,TGTGCCAGCAGCTTAGTTCGCCGGGGAGAAGAGACCCAGTACTTC,CASSLVRRGEETQYF
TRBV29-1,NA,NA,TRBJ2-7,TGCAGCGTTCTCTGGGACGAGCAGTACTTC,CSVLWDEQYF